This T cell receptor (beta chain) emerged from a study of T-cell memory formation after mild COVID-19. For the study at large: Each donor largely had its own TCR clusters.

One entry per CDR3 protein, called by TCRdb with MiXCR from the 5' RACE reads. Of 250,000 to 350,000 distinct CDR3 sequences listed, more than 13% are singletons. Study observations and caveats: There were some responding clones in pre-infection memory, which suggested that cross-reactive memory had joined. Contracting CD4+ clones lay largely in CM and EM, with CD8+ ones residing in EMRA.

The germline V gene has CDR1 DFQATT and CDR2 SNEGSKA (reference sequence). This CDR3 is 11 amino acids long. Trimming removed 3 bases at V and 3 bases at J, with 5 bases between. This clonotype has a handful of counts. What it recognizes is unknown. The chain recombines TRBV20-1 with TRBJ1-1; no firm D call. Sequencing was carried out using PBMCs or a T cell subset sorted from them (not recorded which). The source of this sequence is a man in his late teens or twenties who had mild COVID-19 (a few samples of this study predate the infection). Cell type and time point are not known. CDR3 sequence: CSASGYTEAFF. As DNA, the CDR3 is TGCAGTGCTAGTGGGTACACTGAAGCTTTCTTT.